Presented here are 25 T cell receptor beta chains from one specimen sequenced in a study of regulatory T cells in long-lasting Graves disease. To make TCR beta libraries, researchers used iRepertoire HTBI primers and Arm-PCR of CDR3 regions. TCRdb analysed the multiplex PCR reads with MiXCR anew, one entry per CDR3 protein. The sample records about 540,000 distinct CDR3 sequences, about 14% being singletons. Sample time point: newly diagnosed GD, antithyroid drugs for less than 3 months. There was RNA extracted from PBMCs, and the TCR library was made from it. These same records also appear under a second study, on T cells in Graves' hyperthyroidism and ophthalmopathy.

The sample in question was peripheral blood mononuclear cells (PBMCs), obtained at new diagnosis, from a patient treated with antithyroid drugs. These receptors were obtained from a man under 40 with Graves disease.

This clonotype was counted at least ten times. The gene calls are TRBV5-1 and TRBJ1-2, with TRBD1 as a possible D gene (5 bases). V lost 0 bases and J 6 bases, leaving 12 bases between the germline ends. Germline CDR1 and CDR2: SGHRS and YFSETQ. The CDR3 covers 14 residues. The CDR3 coding sequence is TGCGCCAGCAGCTTGGAACAGAGCAGGGATGGCTACACCTTC. Its protein is CASSLEQSRDGYTF.

This clonotype has a count of ten or more. The rearrangement joins TRBV15 to TRBJ1-5; 9 bases match TRBD1. CDR3 size: 15 residues. Trimming took 3 bases from V and 6 from J; bases not matched to a gene: 6. Germline CDR1 LNHNV, CDR2 YYDKDF (reference sequence). In DNA form, the CDR3 reads TGTGCCACCAGCAGCCGGGACAGGGATGCTCAGCCCCAGCATTTT. It codes for CATSSRDRDAQPQHF.

This clonotype was found many times. This chain uses TRBV20-1 with TRBJ2-1; TRBD2 aligns across 10 bases. With 6 bases clipped from V and 9 bases from J, the junction kept 11 bases outside the gene matches. CDR1 is DFQATT, CDR2 SNEGSKA, per germline (reference sequence). This CDR3 contains 14 residues. CDR3 coding DNA: TGCAGTGCCCCTTTAGCGGGAGGACTAAGTGAGCAGTTCTTC. Protein: CSAPLAGGLSEQFF.

This clonotype has more than one count but fewer than ten. This chain connects TRBV30 to TRBJ2-1; tentatively, D is TRBD2 (8 bases). The CDR3 sequence is 18 residues long. In germline, CDR1 is GTSNPN, CDR2 SVGIG (reference sequence). V lost 3 bases to trimming and J lost 4 bases, with 25 bases between them. DNA of the CDR3: TGTGCCTGGAGGGGAGGGGGCGGGAGCGGGAGTCGTTACAATGAGCAGTTCTTC. It is translated as CAWRGGGGSGSRYNEQFF.

This clonotype was counted at least ten times. The chain links TRBV24-1 to TRBJ2-1, with 11 bases identical to TRBD1. V shed 4 bases, J shed 6 bases, and the junction held 10 bases outside the gene matches. The CDR3 is 17 amino acids. Germline CDR1 reads KGHDR; CDR2 reads SFDVKD. The CDR3 nucleotides read TGTGCCACCAGTGACCCGACCGGGACAGGGGGATTCAATGAGCAGTTCTTC. It translates to CATSDPTGTGGFNEQFF.

The chain recombines TRBV5-1 with TRBJ2-2, with D unresolved. Trimming shortened V by 0 bases and J by 4 bases, and 10 bases separated the two germline ends. The CDR3 sequence is 15 residues long. Germline CDR1 SGHRS, CDR2 YFSETQ. CDR3 protein: CASSLGLRTTGELFF. The CDR3 region has the DNA TGCGCCAGCAGCTTGGGTCTCAGGACCACCGGGGAGCTGTTTTTT.

This clonotype occurred a few times. The chain joins TRBV10-1 to TRBJ2-3; tentatively, D is TRBD1 (6 bases). CDR1 is WNHNN and CDR2 is SYGVQD in the germline V gene (reference sequence). The CDR3 sequence is 14 residues long. V lost 3 bases and J lost 2, with 9 bases in between. The CDR3 region is CASSDRQDTDTQYF. In DNA, the CDR3 is TGCGCCAGCAGTGATAGACAGGACACAGATACGCAGTATTTT.

The sample holds many counts of this clonotype. The chain links TRBV6-2 or TRBV6-3 to TRBJ2-2; D perhaps matches TRBD1 (6 bases). Germline V CDR1 and CDR2: MNHEY, SVGEGT. The CDR3 has 14 residues. Trimming pared 5 bases from V and 3 bases from J, leaving 10 bases between. In nucleotides, the CDR3 is TGTGCCAGCAGTACAGGGATGGACACCGGGGAGCTGTTTTTT. Translation: CASSTGMDTGELFF.

The chain employs TRBV5-8 and TRBJ2-4; possibly TRBD2 for D (6 bases). From germline, CDR1 is SGHTS and CDR2 YDEGEE. The CDR3 runs 17 residues. The germline V and J ends were trimmed by 2 bases and 0 bases, with 15 bases remaining between them. The CDR3 reads CASSLIAGNLAKNIQYF. DNA of the CDR3: TGTGCCAGCAGCTTAATCGCGGGAAATCTAGCCAAAAACATTCAGTACTTC.

The table lists this clonotype with many counts. The chain carries TRBV12-5 and TRBJ2-7; 7 nucleotides agree with TRBD1. Germline V gives CDR1 LGHNT, CDR2 FRNRAP. The CDR3 runs to 14 residues. Germline trimming cut 5 bases from V and 1 base from J; bases unmatched to any gene: 5. This CDR3 reads CASGGTALSYEQYF. DNA of the CDR3: TGTGCTAGTGGTGGGACAGCCTTATCCTACGAGCAGTACTTC.

The rearrangement uses TRBV7-2 and TRBJ2-3; TRBD1 matches 9 bases. The trim removed 6 bases at V and 8 bases at J, leaving 3 bases unmatched. Germline V CDR1 and CDR2: SGHTA, FQGNSA. CDR3 length equals 12 residues. CDR3 residues: CASRPDRGTQYF. The CDR3 region has the DNA TGTGCCAGCAGACCGGACAGGGGTACGCAGTATTTT.

This clonotype appeared many times. The J gene is TRBJ2-3, the V gene TRBV2, with D perhaps TRBD2 (6 bases). CDR3 length equals 16 residues. Germline loops: CDR1 SNHLY, CDR2 FYNNEI. The V end lost 3 bases, the J end lost 0 bases, and 13 bases lay between the germline ends. CDR3 nucleotide sequence: TGTGCCAGCAGTGAGGTGGCGGGACCTAGCACAGATACGCAGTATTTT. This codes for CASSEVAGPSTDTQYF. Full variable domain (rest looked up from reference TRBV2 and TRBJ2-3): EPEVTQTPSHQVTQMGQEVILRCVPISNHLYFYWYRQILGQKVEFLVSFYNNEISEKSEIFDDQFSVERPDGSNFTLKIRSTKLEDSAMYFCASSEVAGPSTDTQYFGPGTRLTVL.

This clonotype was seen a few times. This chain joins TRBV15 and TRBJ2-5; TRBD1 is a possible D gene (7 bases). The V gene's germline CDR1 is LNHNV and CDR2 YYDKDF (reference sequence). The CDR3 has 16 amino acids. The V end was cut by 5 bases, the J end by 2 bases, with 18 bases between. CDR3 DNA sequence: TGTGCCACCAGCGGAGGGACAACAGGGGATCAAGAGACCCAGTACTTC. This translates into CATSGGTTGDQETQYF.

In its sample, this clonotype was seen a few times. This chain connects TRBV6-2 or TRBV6-3 to TRBJ1-5; 8 bases map to TRBD1. Trimming cost V 8 bases and J 7 bases; bases outside gene matches: 7. Germline V gene lookup returns CDR1 MNHEY and CDR2 SVGEGT. The CDR3 loop spans 13 amino acids. CDR3 nucleotide sequence: TGTGCCAGCGGACAGGGCGGGAGGCAGCCCCAGCATTTT. Its protein product is CASGQGGRQPQHF.

This clonotype has ten or more counts. The rearrangement joins TRBV11-2 to TRBJ2-1; TRBD2 is a possible D gene (5 bases). Germline CDR1 SGHAT, CDR2 FQNNGV. Trimming pared 6 bases from V and 4 bases from J, leaving 13 bases between. There are 14 residues in the CDR3. CDR3 region: CASRHRGGYNEQFF. CDR3 nucleotides: TGTGCCAGCAGACACCGAGGAGGATACAATGAGCAGTTCTTC. Full variable domain (remainder filled in from reference TRBV11-2 and TRBJ2-1): EAGVAQSPRYKIIEKRQSVAFWCNPISGHATLYWYQQILGQGPKLLIQFQNNGVVDDSQLPKDRFSAERLKGVDSTLKIQPAKLEDSAVYLCASRHRGGYNEQFFGPGTRLTVL.

This clonotype was seen a handful of times. The J gene is TRBJ1-1, the V gene TRBV6-4, with unresolved D. CDR3 size: 13 residues. Germline V lookup: CDR1 MRHNA, CDR2 SNTAGT. Trimming cost V 4 bases and J 6 bases, with 12 bases left between them. This CDR3 is CASSGEGGAEAFF. CDR3 nucleotides: TGTGCCAGCAGTGGGGAAGGTGGGGCTGAAGCTTTCTTT.

This clonotype has ten or more counts. This sequence joins TRBV6-5 and TRBJ2-3; no reliable D call. Trimming stripped 2 bases from V and 7 bases from J, with 16 bases between. CDR3 size: 15 residues. Germline lookup yields CDR1 MNHEY and CDR2 SVGAGI. Here the CDR3 reads CASSYHVERVNTQYF. DNA of the CDR3: TGTGCCAGCAGTTACCACGTCGAACGAGTGAATACGCAGTATTTT.

This clonotype was detected only a few times. This sequence joins TRBV2 and TRBJ2-5; the match to TRBD2 covers 12 bases. The ends lost 9 bases at V and 4 bases at J; junction bases unmatched: 6. This CDR3 contains 14 residues. Germline CDR1 reads SNHLY; CDR2 reads FYNNEI. The DNA of the CDR3 is TGTGCCAGTCGACTAGCGGGAGTGGGAGAGACCCAGTACTTC. Its protein is CASRLAGVGETQYF.

This clonotype was counted ten times or more. J is TRBJ2-6 and V is TRBV27, with D unresolved. The V and J ends lost 4 bases and 2 bases respectively, with 15 bases between them. The CDR3 is 17 residues long. Looked up from germline, CDR1 is MNHEY and CDR2 is SMNVEV (reference sequence). The DNA for the CDR3 is TGTGCCAGCAGTTCTCGGGTAAGGGCAACTGGGGCCAACGTCCTGACTTTC. It encodes CASSSRVRATGANVLTF.

The count of this clonotype is one. The chain recombines TRBV20-1 with TRBJ2-7; D gene unclear. The CDR3 is made up of 13 amino acids. Germline V gene lookup returns CDR1 DFQATT and CDR2 SNEGSKA (reference sequence). V dropped 5 bases and J dropped 7 bases, with 18 bases sitting between them. The CDR3 nucleotides read TGCAGTGCTCCAGGTTTTCCACTTTATGAGCAGTACTTC. Amino acid sequence: CSAPGFPLYEQYF.

This clonotype was recorded many times. V gene TRBV20-1 combines with J gene TRBJ1-5; maybe TRBD1 (5 bases). CDR1 and CDR2 (germline): DFQATT, SNEGSKA (reference sequence). This CDR3 spans 15 amino acids. Trimming left V 0 bases short and J 4 bases short, with 13 bases between. CDR3 region: CSARDGTGPNQPQHF. The CDR3 DNA is TGCAGTGCTAGAGATGGTACAGGACCAAATCAGCCCCAGCATTTT.

This clonotype was seen many times. The chain recombines TRBV20-1 with TRBJ2-1; TRBD2 matches at 7 bases. The germline gives CDR1 DFQATT, CDR2 SNEGSKA (reference sequence). V shed 4 bases, J shed 8 bases, and the junction held 8 bases outside the gene matches. This CDR3 is 13 amino acids long. The CDR3 protein is CSAIAGVRDEQFF. The CDR3 DNA sequence: TGCAGTGCTATTGCGGGAGTCCGGGATGAGCAGTTCTTC.

This clonotype was seen at least ten times. The rearrangement links TRBV2 to TRBJ2-4, with D perhaps matching TRBD1 (6 bases). The germline gives CDR1 SNHLY, CDR2 FYNNEI. The CDR3 is 13 residues long. V shed 8 bases and J shed 7 bases, with 15 bases lying between them. CDR3 coding DNA: TGTGCCAGCTTAGAATGGCAGGGGAACATTCAGTACTTC. This translates into CASLEWQGNIQYF. The full variable domain, in which reference TRBV2 and TRBJ2-4 provide the parts outside the CDR3, is EPEVTQTPSHQVTQMGQEVILRCVPISNHLYFYWYRQILGQKVEFLVSFYNNEISEKSEIFDDQFSVERPDGSNFTLKIRSTKLEDSAMYFCASLEWQGNIQYFGAGTRLSVL.

This clonotype was counted a few times. The V call is TRBV29-1, the J call TRBJ1-5; 7 bases map to TRBD1. CDR1 is SQVTM and CDR2 is ANQGSEA in the germline V gene. Trimming at V came to 4 bases and at J to 9 bases, leaving 18 bases not matched to a gene. The CDR3 is 16 residues long. Here the CDR3 reads CSVVPPGGGASSPQHF. CDR3 DNA: TGCAGCGTTGTCCCCCCGGGAGGGGGCGCAAGTTCGCCCCAGCATTTT.

This clonotype came up a few times. V is TRBV5-4 and J is TRBJ2-7; TRBD2 might be the D (7 bases). This CDR3 is built from 16 residues. Germline lookup yields CDR1 SGHNT and CDR2 YYREEE (reference sequence). Deletions cut 4 bases from V and 2 bases from J, with 19 bases between. The CDR3, as DNA: TGTGCCAGCAGCAGTACCGGGCGGGGGCAGGCCTACGAGCAGTACTTC. Amino acids: CASSSTGRGQAYEQYF.